This T cell receptor beta chain was sequenced during a study of blood T cell repertoires in COVID-19. Study summary: PBMCs, B-cell-depleted T cells, or T cells were the source of the cDNA or gDNA that made up the material.

Original handling: Amplification from reference gene primers served as the basis for estimated nucleated cell counts. Clones were sequenced by immunoSEQ multiplex PCR, and TCRdb holds only the in-frame ones, with some missing. The V and J calls and clone size were taken over from that table, and D and trimming were inferred from the DNA. The table shows 70,000 or so clones, with 90% occurring only once. There are 16 residues in the CDR3. With 5 bases removed from V and 2 bases from J, the gap between germline ends came to 19 bases. Germline V gene data show CDR1 as LNHNV and CDR2 as YYDKDF (reference sequence).

The sample taken for sequencing was peripheral blood. This sequence was found in a woman aged 18-29 years with acute or convalescent COVID-19. This sequence joins TRBV15 and TRBJ2-7, with D possibly TRBD2 on 5 matching bases. The CDR3 reads CATSDPPGKSPYEQYF. The CDR3 bases are TGTGCCACCAGCGATCCGCCCGGGAAATCGCCCTACGAGCAGTACTTC.